This T cell receptor (beta chain) was obtained from a study of shared clonotypes between healthy human individuals. V gave up 6 bases and J gave up 5 bases; unmatched junction bases: 4. Germline CDR1 and CDR2: KGHSH and LQKENI. This CDR3 contains 13 residues. This clone was found once. Other DNA sequences in this sample translate to the same CDR3. Clones were read by immunoSEQ multiplex PCR, and TCRdb kept only the in-frame ones, dropping some. The repertoire holds fewer than 1.6 million clones, with approximately 98.5% as singletons. This clonotype originated in a young man in good health. Sequences were obtained from naive CD4+ T cells sorted from blood. Subset reported: CD45RA+ positively selected. The chain links TRBV18 to TRBJ2-5, with 9 nucleotides matching TRBD1. CDR3 in amino acids: CASSPGTGETQYF. CDR3 nucleotide sequence: TGTGCCAGCTCCCCCGGGACAGGGGAGACCCAGTACTTC.